This TCR beta chain derives from a study of T cell clonality in common variable immunodeficiency. Overall study results and limits: Shared TCRbeta clones were fewer between CVID subjects than controls.

Germline values: CDR1 SQVTM, CDR2 ANQGSEA. The CDR3 totals 14 residues. Unmatched junction bases numbered 8, after V lost 6 bases and J lost 3 bases. The repertoire was sequenced with immunoSEQ multiplex PCR; TCRdb's copy has only in-frame clones and lacks some. The sample shows approximately 60,000 clones, none of them appearing just once. This clone was counted many times. Its matching antigen is unknown. The CDR3 end is not reached by the read, which stops 3 residues before it; the germline J gene fills it in. The rearrangement joins TRBV29-1 to TRBJ1-2; TRBD1 matches at 9 bases. The sample consisted of peripheral blood mononuclear cells. This clonotype was obtained from a person between 18 and 75 years old in good health. The CDR3 protein is CSVYLQGADYGYTF. The CDR3 DNA, read in part, is TGCAGCGTCTATTTACAGGGGGCCGACTATGGC.